This TCR beta chain appears in the sequencing data of a study of breast tumors, draining lymph nodes, adjacent tissues. Study results and limitations: Compared with lymph nodes, tumors were less diverse; compared with nontumor tissue, more. Luminal-like breast cancer showed significantly higher tumor–nontumor repertoire similarity than basal-like. Most tumor T cells seemingly derive from lymph node, then expand in tumor.

The lymph nodes were axillary draining lymph nodes from breast cancer patients. Details on this clonotype: Antigen unknown.

MiXCR, run by TCRdb on the multiplex PCR reads, gives a single entry per CDR3 protein. The sample has 200,000 or so distinct CDR3 sequences; roughly 29% are singletons. The receptor comes from a female donor with breast cancer. Some clones in this sample may be carry-over from other donors' samples. The material sequenced was axillary lymph node tissue.

CDR3 coding DNA: TGTGCCAGCAGCTTATTCCAAGGAAATTCACCCCTCCACTTT. It encodes CASSLFQGNSPLHF. The chain uses TRBV7-8 and TRBJ1-6, with D hard to call. The CDR3 is 14 residues long. Germline CDR1 is SGHVS and CDR2 is FQNEAQ. Trimming removed 2 bases at V and 7 bases at J, with 9 bases between.